These 31 T cell receptor beta chains were all obtained from the same sample, sequenced in a study of cytomegalovirus exposure and HLA in healthy donors. It was with 60 Vbeta and 13 Jbeta primers that the PCR ran. Only in-frame clones appear in the TCRdb table, and some are missing; sequencing was by immunoSEQ multiplex PCR. The table shows around 150,000 clones, with approximately 85% occurring only once. Sequencing was performed on PBMCs. All receptors come from a man younger than 35 in good health and CMV-seropositive.

CDR3 sequence (DNA): TGTGCCAGCGAACAGGGGACAGATACGCAGTATTTT. Encoded protein: CASEQGTDTQYF. This rearrangement joins TRBV6-1 to TRBJ2-3, with 7 bases fitting TRBD1. J gave up 3 bases and V 8 bases, and 2 bases lay outside the gene matches. Germline CDR1 and CDR2: MNHNS and SASEGT. The CDR3 runs 12 residues.

The chain employs TRBV6-5 and TRBJ2-7; no clear D. Germline V gives CDR1 MNHEY, CDR2 SVGAGI. This CDR3 has 15 amino acids. V lost 0 bases to trimming and J lost 0 bases, with 9 bases between them. The CDR3 is CASSYSGWSSYEQYF. CDR3 bases: TGTGCCAGCAGTTACTCGGGTTGGAGCTCCTACGAGCAGTACTTC.

A few counts support this clone. This chain uses TRBV11-2 with TRBJ2-7, with D perhaps matching TRBD2 (6 bases). Trimming shortened V by 3 bases and J by 7 bases, and 10 bases separated the two germline ends. Germline V gene sequence: CDR1 SGHAT, CDR2 FQNNGV. This CDR3 comprises 12 residues. The CDR3, as DNA: TGTGCCAGCAGCTTCAGCGCGGGGGAGCAGTACTTC. This codes for CASSFSAGEQYF.

The rearrangement joins TRBV4-3 to TRBJ1-1; TRBD1 agrees at 9 bases. Trimming cost V 3 bases and J 6 bases; bases outside gene matches: 17. This CDR3 is built from 18 residues. CDR1 is LGHNA and CDR2 is YSLEER in the germline V gene. CDR3 in amino acids: CASSHTTGTGKVLPEAFF. The CDR3 region has the DNA TGCGCCAGCAGCCACACCACCGGGACAGGGAAGGTTCTTCCTGAAGCTTTCTTT.

The chain joins TRBV5-1 to TRBJ1-4; D unclear. Trimming pared 8 bases from V and 4 bases from J, leaving 12 bases between. The CDR3 has 13 residues. Germline values: CDR1 SGHRS, CDR2 YFSETQ. The CDR3, as DNA: TGCGCCAGTCGAGGAGCGGATAATGAAAAACTGTTTTTT. Translation gives CASRGADNEKLFF.

V is TRBV6-1 and J is TRBJ1-2; TRBD1 matches at 7 bases. The germline CDR1 and CDR2 sequences are MNHNS and SASEGT. V was pared by 1 base and J by 7 bases, with 6 bases of the junction left unmatched. This CDR3 is 14 amino acids long. CDR3 loop: CASSEGTGTSGYTF. In DNA form, the CDR3 reads TGTGCCAGCAGTGAAGGGACAGGCACCTCTGGCTACACCTTC.

The V call is TRBV4-2, the J call TRBJ2-7; 12 positions agree with TRBD2. The germline CDR1 and CDR2 sequences are LGHNA and YNFKEQ. The V gene end was trimmed by 0 bases and the J gene end by 2 bases; junction bases not matched to a gene: 2. This CDR3 is built from 16 residues. For the CDR3, the DNA is TGTGCCAGCAGCCAAGATCCTAGCGGGGGGGCCTACGAGCAGTACTTC. Translated, it gives CASSQDPSGGAYEQYF.

The gene calls are TRBV6-1 and TRBJ1-1; weak D call: TRBD1 (5 bases). This CDR3 spans 13 amino acids. The V gene's germline CDR1 is MNHNS and CDR2 SASEGT. V lost 11 bases and J lost 1, with 14 bases in between. This CDR3 reads CACNGGWNTEAFF. The CDR3 DNA is TGTGCCTGCAACGGGGGGTGGAACACTGAAGCTTTCTTT.

This clone was detected only once. Distinct nucleotide sequences in the sample also encode this CDR3. The chain joins TRBV27 to TRBJ2-2; D is perhaps TRBD1 (6 bases). V gave up 3 bases and J gave up 4 bases, with 9 bases separating them. Germline values: CDR1 MNHEY, CDR2 SMNVEV (reference sequence). The CDR3 has 14 amino acids. CDR3 bases: TGTGCCAGCAGTTTTGGACAGAGCACCGGGGAGCTGTTTTTT. Its protein product is CASSFGQSTGELFF.

The chain combines TRBV4-3 with TRBJ1-1; D unclear. The CDR3 totals 15 residues. Trimming cost V 0 bases and J 1 base, with 9 bases left between them. Germline-derived CDR1 and CDR2 are LGHNA and YSLEER. The CDR3 sequence is CASSQDPSGNTEAFF. CDR3 sequence (DNA): TGCGCCAGCAGCCAAGATCCTAGCGGGAACACTGAAGCTTTCTTT.

The rearrangement links TRBV19 to TRBJ2-3; D is possibly TRBD1 (5 bases). Germline V lookup: CDR1 LNHDA, CDR2 SQIVND (reference sequence). The CDR3 spans 13 residues. The V end lost 8 bases, the J end lost 3 bases, and 12 bases lay between the germline ends. The CDR3: CASQQGWTDTQYF. The CDR3 region has the DNA TGTGCCAGTCAGCAGGGCTGGACAGATACGCAGTATTTT. The variable domain in full, with the rest retrieved from reference TRBV19 and TRBJ2-3, is DGGITQSPKYLFRKEGQNVTLSCEQNLNHDAMYWYRQDPGQGLRLIYYSQIVNDFQKGDIAEGYSVSREKKESFPLTVTSAQKNPTAFYLCASQQGWTDTQYFGPGTRLTVL.

This chain joins TRBV5-6 and TRBJ2-1; 8 bases are shared with TRBD2. The ends lost 3 bases at V and 3 bases at J; junction bases unmatched: 8. This CDR3 region has 16 residues. Germline V lookup: CDR1 SGHDT, CDR2 YYEEEE. This CDR3 reads CASSSGGAADYNEQFF. CDR3 sequence (DNA): TGTGCCAGCAGCTCCGGGGGGGCGGCGGACTACAATGAGCAGTTCTTC. Based on the CDR3 plus reference TRBV5-6 and TRBJ2-1, the full variable domain is DAGVTQSPTHLIKTRGQQVTLRCSPKSGHDTVSWYQQALGQGPQFIFQYYEEEERQRGNFPDRFSGHQFPNYSSELNVNALLLGDSALYLCASSSGGAADYNEQFFGPGTRLTVL.

V gene TRBV7-2 combines with J gene TRBJ2-7, with 10 positions matching TRBD2. V lost 5 bases, J lost 3 bases, and 7 bases stayed unmatched. This CDR3 has 15 residues. Germline V lookup: CDR1 SGHTA, CDR2 FQGNSA. The chain's CDR3 is CASSQTLAGRYEQYF. The CDR3 region has the DNA TGTGCCAGCAGCCAGACACTAGCGGGGCGCTACGAGCAGTACTTC.

The CDR3 sequence is CASSPIQETQYF. As DNA, the CDR3 is TGTGCCAGCTCACCAATACAAGAGACCCAGTACTTC. The chain joins TRBV18 to TRBJ2-5; D is undetermined. Germline V gene data show CDR1 as KGHSH and CDR2 as LQKENI. V lost 2 bases and J 2 bases, leaving 3 bases between the germline ends. The CDR3 extends over 12 amino acids.

V and J are TRBV6-1 and TRBJ2-3; maybe TRBD1 (5 bases). V was shortened by 6 bases and J by 2 bases, with 6 bases between the two germline ends. Germline values: CDR1 MNHNS, CDR2 SASEGT. This CDR3 has 12 residues. CDR3 protein: CASRGLTDTQYF. The DNA for the CDR3 is TGTGCCAGCAGGGGGCTCACAGATACGCAGTATTTT.

This chain uses TRBV4-3 with TRBJ2-1, with 11 nucleotides matching TRBD1. V lost 0 bases and J lost 6; bases outside the gene matches: 7. There are 17 residues in the CDR3. Germline values: CDR1 LGHNA, CDR2 YSLEER. The CDR3 sequence is CASSQDSTGTGGNEQFF. Written as DNA, the CDR3 is TGCGCCAGCAGCCAAGATTCCACCGGGACAGGGGGCAATGAGCAGTTCTTC.

This chain joins TRBV5-6 and TRBJ2-5, with 9 nucleotides matching TRBD1. The last part of the DNA fits TRBJ2-7 better; the J call may be wrong. Germline CDR1 SGHDT, CDR2 YYEEEE. CDR3 size: 16 residues. The DNA of the CDR3 is TGTGCCAGCAGCTCCACCGGGACAGGGTTGCCCTACGAGCAGTACTTC. Amino acid sequence: CASSSTGTGLPYEQYF.

The chain couples TRBV5-4 to TRBJ2-5, with 9 positions matching TRBD2. V gave up 3 bases and J gave up 5 bases; unmatched junction bases: 11. This CDR3 has 16 residues. From germline, CDR1 is SGHNT and CDR2 YYREEE (reference sequence). CDR3 coding DNA: TGTGCCAGCAGCTCCCGAGGGGCGGGGGGGCTGGAGACCCAGTACTTC. Its translation: CASSSRGAGGLETQYF.

The gene calls are TRBV9 and TRBJ2-7; 10 bases match TRBD1. The CDR3 contains 13 residues. The trim removed 3 bases at V and 3 bases at J, leaving 0 bases unmatched. From germline, CDR1 is SGDLS and CDR2 YYNGEE. CDR3 loop: CASSGTGGYEQYF. In DNA, the CDR3 is TGTGCCAGCAGCGGGACAGGGGGCTACGAGCAGTACTTC.

The V and J genes are TRBV9 and TRBJ1-1; the D is unclear. The germline V and J ends were trimmed by 4 bases and 5 bases, with 15 bases remaining between them. Germline CDR1 and CDR2: SGDLS and YYNGEE. The CDR3 is 14 residues long. CDR3 nucleotides: TGTGCCAGCAGCCCCGCTGGTGGGAGGACTGAAGCTTTCTTT. It specifies CASSPAGGRTEAFF.

This clone was seen only once. The chain employs TRBV4-1 and TRBJ2-1; 8 nucleotides match TRBD2. This CDR3 spans 15 amino acids. Germline trimming cut 4 bases from V and 0 bases from J; bases unmatched to any gene: 2. Germline V gives CDR1 MGHRA, CDR2 YSYEKL. CDR3 sequence reads: CASSLSGVSYNEQFF. CDR3 DNA: TGCGCCAGCAGCCTTAGCGGGGTCTCCTACAATGAGCAGTTCTTC.

The rearrangement uses TRBV9 and TRBJ2-5, with 8 bases that match TRBD1. Germline V gene lookup returns CDR1 SGDLS and CDR2 YYNGEE. CDR3 length: 16 residues. V lost 2 bases to trimming and J lost 0 bases; unmatched junction nucleotides: 6. The CDR3 nucleotides read TGTGCCAGCAGCGTCGGGTTGGACAGGGACCAAGAGACCCAGTACTTC. Protein product: CASSVGLDRDQETQYF.

The chain combines TRBV7-9 with TRBJ1-5; 8 nucleotides align to TRBD1. Germline trimming cut 0 bases from V and 1 base from J; bases unmatched to any gene: 5. CDR1 and CDR2 (germline): SEHNR, FQNEAQ (reference sequence). There are 17 residues in the CDR3. CDR3: CASSLAVSGGSNQPQHF. CDR3 bases: TGTGCCAGCAGCTTAGCGGTGTCAGGGGGCAGCAATCAGCCCCAGCATTTT.

In this sample, this clone turned up once. The gene calls are TRBV7-8 and TRBJ2-7; TRBD1 is a possible D gene (5 bases). Deletions cut 1 base from V and 3 bases from J, with 13 bases between. The CDR3 is 15 residues long. The V gene's germline CDR1 is SGHVS and CDR2 FQNEAQ. CDR3 residues: CASSLEYRPLYEQYF. CDR3 DNA: TGTGCCAGCAGCTTAGAGTACAGGCCCCTCTACGAGCAGTACTTC.

V usage is TRBV27 and J usage is TRBJ2-3; 7 positions agree with TRBD2. Germline loops: CDR1 MNHEY, CDR2 SMNVEV (reference sequence). CDR3 length: 17 residues. The V gene end was trimmed by 2 bases and the J gene end by 0 bases; junction bases not matched to a gene: 8. Here the CDR3 DNA reads TGTGCCAGCAGTTTACGAACGGGGGGACCTAGCACAGATACGCAGTATTTT. Protein: CASSLRTGGPSTDTQYF.

This clone has only one observation. The chain links TRBV5-1 to TRBJ1-5, with 7 bases identical to TRBD1. The germline gives CDR1 SGHRS, CDR2 YFSETQ. The CDR3 is 14 residues long. Trimming took 3 bases from V and 1 from J; bases not matched to a gene: 1. The CDR3 reads CASSSGQSNQPQHF. The CDR3 bases are TGCGCCAGCAGCTCGGGACAGAGCAATCAGCCCCAGCATTTT. Full variable domain (rest looked up from reference TRBV5-1 and TRBJ1-5): KAGVTQTPRYLIKTRGQQVTLSCSPISGHRSVSWYQQTPGQGLQFLFEYFSETQRNKGNFPGRFSGRQFSNSRSEMNVSTLELGDSALYLCASSSGQSNQPQHFGDGTRLSIL.

Written as DNA, the CDR3 is TGTGCCAGCAGTTCATACAGGGATACGAGAGAGCAGTACTTC. Its protein is CASSSYRDTREQYF. The chain carries TRBV6-5 and TRBJ2-7; TRBD1 is a possible D gene (6 bases). Trimming shortened V by 4 bases and J by 7 bases, and 17 bases separated the two germline ends. The length of the CDR3 is 14 residues. CDR1 and CDR2 (germline): MNHEY, SVGAGI.

This chain joins TRBV6-5 and TRBJ2-3, with D perhaps TRBD2 (7 bases). Germline V CDR1 and CDR2: MNHEY, SVGAGI. Trimming removed 9 bases from V and 4 bases from J, with 14 bases in between. This CDR3 contains 13 residues. The CDR3 DNA is TGTGCCAGGGGAGGGGGGGTGTCAGATACGCAGTATTTT. Residues: CARGGGVSDTQYF.

This clone was seen just once. The chain has TRBV30 and TRBJ2-6; tentative D call: TRBD1 (6 bases). This CDR3 has 17 amino acids. Germline values: CDR1 GTSNPN, CDR2 SVGIG (reference sequence). Trimming removed 1 base from V and 0 bases from J, with 13 bases in between. This CDR3 is CAWSEGVSPSGANVLTF. CDR3 sequence (DNA): TGTGCCTGGAGTGAGGGGGTCAGTCCCTCTGGGGCCAACGTCCTGACTTTC.

The V call is TRBV29-1, the J call TRBJ2-3; TRBD2 agrees at 9 bases. The CDR3 runs 14 residues. Germline assignment: CDR1 SQVTM and CDR2 ANQGSEA. Trimming removed 3 bases from V and 1 base from J; junction bases left unmatched: 2. The DNA for the CDR3 is TGCAGCGTTGATATAGCGGGGGGCACAGATACGCAGTATTTT. Its protein is CSVDIAGGTDTQYF.

This rearrangement joins TRBV28 to TRBJ1-5; 8 bases align to TRBD1. The CDR3 is 17 residues long. CDR1 and CDR2 from the germline V gene are MDHEN and SYDVKM. V lost 3 bases, J lost 6 bases, and 13 bases stayed unmatched. The CDR3 reads CASSFQGARGTFQPQHF. DNA for the CDR3: TGTGCCAGCAGTTTTCAGGGGGCGCGGGGGACTTTTCAGCCCCAGCATTTT.